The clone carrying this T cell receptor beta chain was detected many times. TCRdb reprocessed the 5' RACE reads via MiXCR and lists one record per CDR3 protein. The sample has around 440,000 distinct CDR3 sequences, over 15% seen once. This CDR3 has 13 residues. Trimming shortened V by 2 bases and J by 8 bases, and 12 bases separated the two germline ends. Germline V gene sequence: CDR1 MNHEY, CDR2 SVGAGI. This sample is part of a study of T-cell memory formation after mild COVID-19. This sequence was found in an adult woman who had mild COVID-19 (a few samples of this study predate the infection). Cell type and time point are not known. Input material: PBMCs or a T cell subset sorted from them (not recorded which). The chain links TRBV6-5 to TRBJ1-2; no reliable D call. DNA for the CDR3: TGTGCCAGCAGTTACGAACAGTATGAAGGCTACACCTTC. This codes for CASSYEQYEGYTF.